These 18 T cell receptor beta chains were all obtained from the same sample, sequenced in a study of technical replicates of blood from a few donors. The protocol was immunoSEQ multiplex PCR, while the TCRdb copy is restricted to in-frame clones and leaves out a portion. The sample lists about 97,000 clones, 95% to 97% occurring once. Sequences were obtained from T cells isolated from PBMCs. The receptors come from a human donor in good health.

V gene TRBV19 combines with J gene TRBJ2-3; 7 nucleotides line up with TRBD2. CDR3 size: 16 residues. J lost 0 bases, V lost 4 bases, and 7 bases had no gene match. CDR1 and CDR2 from the germline V gene are LNHDA and SQIVND (reference sequence). The CDR3, as DNA: TGTGCCAGTAGTACTCTAGAAGCGGGAAGCACAGATACGCAGTATTTT. Translation gives CASSTLEAGSTDTQYF.

The rearrangement uses TRBV5-4 and TRBJ2-3; possibly TRBD2 for D (5 bases). V lost 4 bases and J 3 bases, leaving 12 bases between the germline ends. The CDR3 is made up of 14 amino acids. CDR1 and CDR2 from the germline V gene are SGHNT and YYREEE (reference sequence). The CDR3 sequence: CASSPTWRTDTQYF. CDR3 in DNA: TGTGCCAGCAGCCCGACCTGGAGGACAGATACGCAGTATTTT. Full variable domain (outside the CDR3, taken from reference TRBV5-4 and TRBJ2-3): ETGVTQSPTHLIKTRGQQVTLRCSSQSGHNTVSWYQQALGQGPQFIFQYYREEENGRGNFPPRFSGLQFPNYSSELNVNALELDDSALYLCASSPTWRTDTQYFGPGTRLTVL.

This clone was found once. The gene calls are TRBV6-5 and TRBJ1-4, with D unclear. The CDR3 is 14 amino acids. Deletions cut 5 bases from V and 7 bases from J, with 14 bases between. Looked up from germline, CDR1 is MNHEY and CDR2 is SVGAGI. The CDR3 nucleotides are TGTGCCAGCAGTCTATCGGGAGGAGGTGAAAAACTGTTTTTT. Its translation: CASSLSGGGEKLFF.

The gene calls are TRBV7-3 and TRBJ2-1; 12 bases align to TRBD2. The CDR3 runs to 15 residues. V gave up 5 bases and J gave up 7 bases; unmatched junction bases: 6. CDR1 and CDR2 (germline): SGHTA, FQGTGA. The CDR3 region is CASSPRLAGENEQFF. For the CDR3, the DNA is TGTGCCAGCAGCCCGCGACTAGCGGGAGAGAATGAGCAGTTCTTC.

V and J are TRBV7-2 and TRBJ2-7; perhaps TRBD2 as D (6 bases). The CDR3 spans 14 residues. The ends were cut back, 4 bases at V and 2 bases at J, with 12 bases in the middle. The germline CDR1 and CDR2 sequences are SGHTA and FQGNSA. CDR3 DNA: TGTGCCAGCAGCTACGCGGGGTACACCTACGAGCAGTACTTC. Its protein is CASSYAGYTYEQYF.

The V call is TRBV2, the J call TRBJ2-5, with D possibly being TRBD2 (6 bases). Trimming removed 6 bases from V and 5 bases from J, with 25 bases in between. The CDR3 contains 17 residues. Germline loops: CDR1 SNHLY, CDR2 FYNNEI. DNA of the CDR3: TGTGCCAGCAGAGCGGACGGTTCGGGAGCAGGTTGGGAGACCCAGTACTTC. Translating gives CASRADGSGAGWETQYF.

The chain joins TRBV7-2 to TRBJ2-1; 11 nucleotides align to TRBD2. The germline CDR1 and CDR2 sequences are SGHTA and FQGNSA. The CDR3 spans 15 residues. V lost 9 bases to trimming and J lost 6 bases; unmatched junction nucleotides: 10. The CDR3 is CASRLAGGPFNEQFF. CDR3 nucleotide sequence: TGTGCCAGTCGATTAGCGGGAGGGCCTTTCAATGAGCAGTTCTTC.

Only a few counts were recorded for this clone. At the DNA level, this CDR3 is encoded by other sequences in the same sample as well. The chain uses TRBV19 and TRBJ1-1, with TRBD1 matching over 8 bases. Looked up from germline, CDR1 is LNHDA and CDR2 is SQIVND (reference sequence). This CDR3 spans 12 amino acids. V shed 9 bases, J shed 5 bases, and the junction held 5 bases outside the gene matches. The CDR3 here is CASGQGGTEAFF. As DNA, the CDR3 is TGTGCCAGCGGACAGGGCGGGACTGAAGCTTTCTTT. The full variable domain, in which reference TRBV19 and TRBJ1-1 provide the parts outside the CDR3, is DGGITQSPKYLFRKEGQNVTLSCEQNLNHDAMYWYRQDPGQGLRLIYYSQIVNDFQKGDIAEGYSVSREKKESFPLTVTSAQKNPTAFYLCASGQGGTEAFFGQGTRLTVV.

This chain links TRBV15 with TRBJ1-1, with a weak D call TRBD1 (5 bases). Per germline, CDR1 LNHNV and CDR2 YYDKDF (reference sequence). Trimming pared 5 bases from V and 3 bases from J, leaving 7 bases between. The CDR3 spans 12 residues. The CDR3 bases are TGTGCCACCAGCTCAGGGTACACTGAAGCTTTCTTT. It specifies CATSSGYTEAFF.

This clone was observed once. V gene TRBV30 combines with J gene TRBJ1-3, with D possibly being TRBD1 (5 bases). The germline gives CDR1 GTSNPN, CDR2 SVGIG (reference sequence). With 2 bases removed from V and 3 bases from J, the gap between germline ends came to 8 bases. CDR3 length equals 13 residues. The CDR3 reads CAWSLDSGNTIYF. Here the CDR3 DNA reads TGTGCCTGGAGTCTAGACAGTGGAAACACCATATATTTT.

Points on this clone: The sample carries other DNA sequences with the same CDR3. The rearrangement joins TRBV6-5 to TRBJ2-1, with D maybe TRBD1 (5 bases). The CDR3 loop spans 15 amino acids. V shed 0 bases and J shed 6 bases, with 12 bases lying between them. Germline CDR1 and CDR2: MNHEY and SVGAGI. The CDR3 nucleotides read TGTGCCAGCAGTTACTCAGGTTCAGGGTCCAATGAGCAGTTCTTC. It is translated as CASSYSGSGSNEQFF.

The chain uses TRBV19 and TRBJ2-7, with D tentatively TRBD1 (6 bases). Germline CDR1 and CDR2: LNHDA and SQIVND (reference sequence). The CDR3 is 13 amino acids. Between the trimmed V and J ends, which lost 2 bases and 4 bases, there was a span of 9 bases. CDR3 DNA: TGTGCCAGTAGTATAAGGACAGAGTACGAGCAGTACTTC. Encoded protein: CASSIRTEYEQYF.

The chain is built from TRBV28 and TRBJ2-7; a possible D gene is TRBD2 (5 bases). Germline V gene sequence: CDR1 MDHEN, CDR2 SYDVKM. Trimming shortened V by 4 bases and J by 6 bases, and 10 bases separated the two germline ends. The length of the CDR3 is 12 residues. The CDR3 DNA sequence: TGTGCCAGCAGTTACGGGAATTCCGAGCAGTACTTC. Amino acids: CASSYGNSEQYF.

The chain joins TRBV6-5 to TRBJ2-3; TRBD1 is a possible D gene (6 bases). Deletions cut 6 bases from V and 4 bases from J, with 14 bases between. The CDR3 sequence is 14 residues long. Per germline, CDR1 MNHEY and CDR2 SVGAGI. The CDR3: CASRGAADPDTQYF. CDR3 bases: TGTGCCAGCAGGGGGGCCGCCGACCCAGATACGCAGTATTTT.

The rearrangement joins TRBV2 to TRBJ1-4, with D possibly TRBD1 on 5 matching bases. Germline CDR1 reads SNHLY; CDR2 reads FYNNEI. V shed 7 bases and J shed 0 bases, with 12 bases lying between them. The CDR3 spans 15 residues. The CDR3 DNA sequence: TGTGCCAGCAACCGACAGAGCACAACTAATGAAAAACTGTTTTTT. This translates into CASNRQSTTNEKLFF.

The V gene is TRBV6-5, the J gene TRBJ1-1, with TRBD1 matching 9 bases. The germline CDR1 and CDR2 sequences are MNHEY and SVGAGI. V was clipped by 5 bases and J by 6 bases; unmatched bases: 7. The CDR3 is 14 amino acids. The CDR3 loop is CASSLQGAGAEAFF. The CDR3, as DNA: TGTGCCAGCAGTCTACAGGGGGCGGGCGCTGAAGCTTTCTTT.

The gene calls are TRBV9 and TRBJ2-2, with 11 bases lining up with TRBD2. The CDR3 is 16 amino acids. V shed 4 bases, J shed 3 bases, and the junction held 5 bases outside the gene matches. CDR1 is SGDLS, CDR2 YYNGEE, per germline. CDR3 DNA sequence: TGTGCCAGCAGCCCTCTGACTAGCGGGGACACCGGGGAGCTGTTTTTT. This translates into CASSPLTSGDTGELFF.

The chain recombines TRBV6-5 with TRBJ2-7; tentatively, D is TRBD2 (5 bases). CDR1 and CDR2 (germline): MNHEY, SVGAGI. V lost 2 bases to trimming and J lost 0 bases, with 8 bases between them. This CDR3 has 14 amino acids. The CDR3 is CASSYGGGSYEQYF. CDR3 nucleotides: TGTGCCAGCAGTTACGGAGGAGGCTCCTACGAGCAGTACTTC.